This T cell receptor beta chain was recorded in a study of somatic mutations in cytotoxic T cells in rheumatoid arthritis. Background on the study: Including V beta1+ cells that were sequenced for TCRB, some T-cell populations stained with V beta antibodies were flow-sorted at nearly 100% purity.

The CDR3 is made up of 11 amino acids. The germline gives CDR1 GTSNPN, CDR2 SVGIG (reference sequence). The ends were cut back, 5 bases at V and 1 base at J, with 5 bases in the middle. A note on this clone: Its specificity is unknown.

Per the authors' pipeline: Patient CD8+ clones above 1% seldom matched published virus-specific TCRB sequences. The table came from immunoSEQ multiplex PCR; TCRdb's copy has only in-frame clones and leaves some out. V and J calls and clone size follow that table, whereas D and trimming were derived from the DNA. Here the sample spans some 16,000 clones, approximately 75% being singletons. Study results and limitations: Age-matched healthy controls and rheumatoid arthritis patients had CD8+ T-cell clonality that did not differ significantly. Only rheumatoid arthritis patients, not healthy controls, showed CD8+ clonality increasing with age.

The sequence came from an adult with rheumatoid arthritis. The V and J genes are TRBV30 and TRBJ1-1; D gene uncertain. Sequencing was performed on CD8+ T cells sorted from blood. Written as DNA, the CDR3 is TGTGCCTGGGTAGAGAACACTGAAGCTTTCTTT. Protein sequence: CAWVENTEAFF. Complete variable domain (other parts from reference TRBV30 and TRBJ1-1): SQTIHQWPATLVQPVGSPLSLECTVEGTSNPNLYWYRQAAGRGLQLLFYSVGIGQISSEVPQNLSASRPQDRQFILSSKKLLLSDSGFYLCAWVENTEAFFGQGTRLTVV.